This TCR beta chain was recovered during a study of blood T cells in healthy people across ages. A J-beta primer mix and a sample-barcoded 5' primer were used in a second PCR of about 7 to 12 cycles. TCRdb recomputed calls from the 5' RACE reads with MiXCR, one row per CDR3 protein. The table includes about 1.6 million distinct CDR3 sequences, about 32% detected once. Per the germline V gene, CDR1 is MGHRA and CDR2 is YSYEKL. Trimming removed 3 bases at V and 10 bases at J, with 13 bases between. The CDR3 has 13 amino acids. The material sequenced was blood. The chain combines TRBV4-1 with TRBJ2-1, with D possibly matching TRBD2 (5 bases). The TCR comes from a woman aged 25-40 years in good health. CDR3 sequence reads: CASSHHPRREQFF. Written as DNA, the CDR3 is TGCGCCAGCAGCCACCACCCCAGGAGGGAGCAGTTCTTC.